This T cell receptor (beta chain) is from a study of blood T cell repertoires in COVID-19. Study details: Specimens from acute and convalescent COVID-19 originated in the United States, Italy and Spain. From T cells, B-cell-depleted T cells, or PBMCs came the material, which was cDNA or gDNA.

In the study's own analysis: Estimation of nucleated cell counts relied on the amplification of reference gene primers. TCRdb's table, derived via immunoSEQ multiplex PCR, lists solely in-frame clones and lacks some. V and J calls and clone size are given by that table; D and trimming were obtained from the DNA. This sample yields 50,000 to 70,000 clones, of which about 85% are seen a single time; roughly 8% belongs to the top ten. The CDR3 extends over 15 amino acids. The germline V gene encodes CDR1 SNHLY and CDR2 FYNNEI. V dropped 8 bases and J dropped 4 bases, with 18 bases sitting between them. The chain couples TRBV2 to TRBJ2-1; D call uncertain. This receptor was obtained from an older woman with active COVID-19. The material sequenced was peripheral blood. DNA of the CDR3: TGTGCCAGCTGCTCCCCGACAAACCAGTACAATGAGCAGTTCTTC. This sequence encodes CASCSPTNQYNEQFF.